The entry below describes one T cell receptor beta chain. Random hexamers served to reverse transcribe about 0.5 to 1 ug RNA. TCR beta CDR3 was amplified by immunoSEQ covering 54 Vbeta and 13 Jbeta. TCRdb independently ran MiXCR on the immunoSEQ multiplex PCR reads; one entry per CDR3 protein. This repertoire shows about 150,000 distinct CDR3 sequences, around 95% found once; its top ten account for 0.15%. V was trimmed by 7 bases and J by 5 bases, leaving 11 bases between them. In germline, CDR1 is LGHNT, CDR2 FRNRAP. The CDR3 is 12 residues long. TCR beta sequences were obtained from blood CD8+ and CD4+ T cells. FACS enriched CD8+ TEMRA cells, while bulk CD8+ and CD4+ were negatively isolated. The data are from a study of CD8 T cells in Susac syndrome.

This clonotype was sampled from a human donor with multiple sclerosis. The gene calls are TRBV12-5 and TRBJ2-5; D is undetermined. Specimen: CD8+ T cells from PBMCs. The CDR3 protein is CASAQVLETQYF. CDR3 in DNA: TGTGCTAGTGCCCAGGTCTTGGAGACCCAGTACTTC.